A single count supports the clone carrying this T cell receptor beta chain. The sample belongs to a study of control samples from healthy donors and cancer patients. The germline gives CDR1 SEHNR, CDR2 FQNEAQ (reference sequence). This CDR3 spans 15 amino acids. V lost 4 bases and J 4 bases, leaving 16 bases between the germline ends. TCRdb's copy holds only in-frame clones and misses some; the assay was immunoSEQ multiplex PCR. Of tens of thousands of clones in the sample, about 89% were seen once. This receptor was taken from a woman in her sixties in good health. The rearrangement joins TRBV7-9 to TRBJ1-1, with a tentative D call TRBD1 (6 bases). The sample was blood. CDR3 sequence reads: CASSSLVAGATEAFF. DNA of the CDR3: TGTGCCAGCAGCTCACTTGTCGCGGGGGCCACTGAAGCTTTCTTT.